The clone carrying this T cell receptor beta chain has ten or more counts. Its target is not known. Genomic DNA from bulk tumor acted as the template, and 600 ng was loaded per sample. During surgery, several far-apart biopsies were obtained from every primary tumor. With untreated, newly diagnosed non-small cell lung cancer, the patients went on to undergo curative surgery. Curative-intent surgery was being performed on the donors, who were patients newly diagnosed with non-small cell lung cancer. Multiplex PCR with 32 V and 13 J primers amplified TCR beta CDR3. TCRdb re-analysed the multiplex PCR reads in MiXCR, keeping a single row per CDR3 protein. The table lists around 29,000 distinct CDR3 sequences, about 29% of them singletons. The data were obtained in a study of immune heterogeneity within non-small cell lung tumors. Study overall: With respect to histology, the tumors encompassed a few squamous cell carcinomas, about 9 non-squamous carcinomas and 1 not otherwise specified.

Broader study findings: For the most part, the T-cell receptor beta clonotypes present at high frequency were distinct from one individual patient to the next. Site-unique high-frequency clones occurred alongside identical dominant CDR3 beta clonotypes that recurred across tumor sites within a patient.

Sequencing used lung tumor tissue. The clonotype comes from a man in his forties or fifties with non-small cell lung cancer.

The DNA of the CDR3 is TGTGCCAGCAGTTTCGACAGTGAAGCTTTCTTT. It encodes CASSFDSEAFF. The V gene is TRBV6-2 or TRBV6-3, the J gene TRBJ1-1; a weak D match, TRBD1 (5 bases). The V and J ends lost 4 bases and 7 bases respectively, with 7 bases between them. CDR3 length equals 11 residues. In germline, CDR1 is MNHEY, CDR2 SVGEGT.